This TCR beta chain is from a study of blood T cell repertoires in COVID-19. Study as a whole: In each case, the material was cDNA or gDNA derived from T cells, B-cell-depleted T cells, or PBMCs.

Measured with immunoSEQ multiplex PCR; TCRdb has only the in-frame clones, and not every one. This sample has some 30,000 clones, with 89% found just once. There are 16 residues in the CDR3. Germline V CDR1 and CDR2: PRHDT, FYEKMQ (reference sequence). V was trimmed by 8 bases and J by 6 bases, leaving 23 bases between them. Specimen: peripheral blood. This clonotype was obtained from a human donor in a cohort sampled during active COVID-19. The genes are TRBV13 and TRBJ2-1; D is perhaps TRBD1 (6 bases). The CDR3 spells CASSTTQGWPGNEQFF. The DNA for the CDR3 is TGTGCCAGCTCAACGACACAGGGTTGGCCGGGCAATGAGCAGTTCTTC.